This TCR beta chain was captured in a study of blood T cell repertoires in COVID-19. Study-wide context: The United States, Italy and Spain provided the acute and convalescent COVID-19 samples.

In the authors' workflow: Scientists estimated how many nucleated cells there were by amplifying reference gene primers. The data were produced by immunoSEQ multiplex PCR, yet TCRdb's version contains in-frame clones alone and is incomplete. V and J calls and clone size come straight from that table; D and trimming were deduced from the DNA. The sample lists fewer than 700,000 clones, 70% to 90% seen once, with 7.5% to 9% in the top ten. Seattle participants joined during active infection and were tracked over time. CDR1 and CDR2 from the germline V gene are SGHVS and FQNEAQ. The V and J ends lost 5 bases and 9 bases, in that order; junction bases with no gene match: 7. The CDR3 covers 14 residues.

The rearrangement uses TRBV7-8 and TRBJ2-2, with 9 bases aligning to TRBD2. Sequencing input: peripheral blood. The source is a woman aged 50 to 60 with COVID-19, enrolled during active disease. The CDR3 DNA is TGTGCCAGCAGCCGAGCTAGCGGGGCCCGGGAGCTGTTTTTT. It encodes CASSRASGARELFF.